These 26 T cell receptor beta chains were all obtained from the same sample, sequenced in a study of cytomegalovirus exposure and HLA in healthy donors. Sequencing used immunoSEQ multiplex PCR; TCRdb keeps in-frame clones, though not all of them. The repertoire includes roughly 130,000 clones, about 90% of them detected once, and approximately 1.5% sits in the top ten. The source material was PBMCs. Source of these receptors: a man under 40 in good health and CMV-seronegative.

The V gene is TRBV6-6, the J gene TRBJ2-3; TRBD2 matches 11 bases. The V gene end was trimmed by 2 bases and the J gene end by 4 bases; junction bases not matched to a gene: 5. This CDR3 is built from 16 residues. Looked up from germline, CDR1 is MNHNY and CDR2 is SVGAGI (reference sequence). Here the CDR3 reads CASSYVLAGVPDTQYF. DNA for the CDR3: TGTGCCAGCAGTTACGTACTAGCGGGAGTCCCAGATACGCAGTATTTT.

This chain uses TRBV6-4 with TRBJ2-3, with TRBD2 identical over 10 bases. The junction had 6 bases not matched to a gene; V was cut back by 3 bases and J by 3 bases. Germline values: CDR1 MRHNA, CDR2 SNTAGT. This CDR3 has 16 residues. CDR3 sequence (DNA): TGTGCCAGCAGTGAGGAAGCTAGCGGGAGTACAGATACGCAGTATTTT. It is translated as CASSEEASGSTDTQYF.

The V gene is TRBV14, the J gene TRBJ2-3, with D perhaps TRBD2 (6 bases). V lost 3 bases to trimming and J lost 3 bases, with 16 bases between them. From germline, CDR1 is SGHDN and CDR2 FVKESK. The CDR3 loop spans 16 amino acids. In nucleotides, the CDR3 is TGTGCCAGCAGCCAGTTACTAGGGAGGCTTACAGATACGCAGTATTTT. Amino acids: CASSQLLGRLTDTQYF.

V is TRBV4-3 and J is TRBJ2-7; 10 bases line up with TRBD2. V lost 1 base and J lost 4; bases outside the gene matches: 7. Germline assignment: CDR1 LGHNA and CDR2 YSLEER. The CDR3 contains 16 residues. The CDR3: CASSQAEASGSYEQYF. The CDR3 DNA is TGCGCCAGCAGCCAAGCGGAGGCTAGCGGGAGTTACGAGCAGTACTTC.

V gene TRBV10-1 combines with J gene TRBJ2-5; 7 positions agree with TRBD2. J lost 4 bases, V lost 3 bases, and 8 bases had no gene match. The germline gives CDR1 WNHNN, CDR2 SYGVQD (reference sequence). The CDR3 length is 15 residues. This chain's CDR3 is CASSDGGAGRETQYF. CDR3 coding DNA: TGCGCCAGCAGTGATGGGGGAGCGGGAAGAGAGACCCAGTACTTC.

The rearrangement links TRBV5-5 to TRBJ2-4; the D is unclear. V lost 0 bases to trimming and J lost 0 bases, with 16 bases between them. This CDR3 is 18 amino acids long. Per the germline V gene, CDR1 is SGHKS and CDR2 is YYEKEE (reference sequence). In nucleotides, the CDR3 is TGTGCCAGCAGCTTGGCCGGTATCGCGGCCCTAGCCAAAAACATTCAGTACTTC. Translating it yields CASSLAGIAALAKNIQYF.

The chain couples TRBV28 to TRBJ1-2; 9 bases match TRBD1. The V gene's germline CDR1 is MDHEN and CDR2 SYDVKM. This CDR3 contains 16 residues. J lost 3 bases, V lost 3 bases, and 8 bases had no gene match. Written as DNA, the CDR3 is TGTGCCAGCAGTTTTACATGGACAGGGGCCGACTATGGCTACACCTTC. Translating gives CASSFTWTGADYGYTF.

This clone was detected a few times. This sequence joins TRBV2 and TRBJ2-3; D perhaps matches TRBD2 (5 bases). Germline loops: CDR1 SNHLY, CDR2 FYNNEI. The germline V and J ends were trimmed by 4 bases and 4 bases, with 15 bases remaining between them. The CDR3 runs to 15 residues. CDR3 protein: CASSVDSRVPDTQYF. The CDR3 nucleotides are TGTGCCAGCAGTGTGGACTCCCGAGTCCCAGATACGCAGTATTTT. The full variable domain, its missing parts supplied by reference TRBV2 and TRBJ2-3, is EPEVTQTPSHQVTQMGQEVILRCVPISNHLYFYWYRQILGQKVEFLVSFYNNEISEKSEIFDDQFSVERPDGSNFTLKIRSTKLEDSAMYFCASSVDSRVPDTQYFGPGTRLTVL.

This rearrangement joins TRBV30 to TRBJ1-1; perhaps TRBD1 as D (5 bases). CDR1 GTSNPN and CDR2 SVGIG come from the germline V gene (reference sequence). The CDR3 length is 11 residues. CDR3 in amino acids: CVTGLSTEAFF. CDR3 sequence (DNA): TGTGTCACAGGTCTCTCCACTGAAGCTTTCTTT. The whole variable domain, filled in from reference TRBV30 and TRBJ1-1, reads SQTIHQWPATLVQPVGSPLSLECTVEGTSNPNLYWYRQAAGRGLQLLFYSVGIGQISSEVPQNLSASRPQDRQFILSSKKLLLSDSGFYLCVTGLSTEAFFGQGTRLTVV.

The chain has TRBV29-1 and TRBJ2-5; 8 positions match TRBD1. Matching the DNA end better, TRBJ2-7 makes the J call doubtful. The germline V gene has CDR1 SQVTM and CDR2 ANQGSEA. CDR3 length equals 11 residues. In DNA form, the CDR3 reads TGCAGCGTGGGGACAGGTTACGAGCAGTACTTC. Protein product: CSVGTGYEQYF.

The chain recombines TRBV5-1 with TRBJ2-3; 10 nucleotides align to TRBD2. The CDR3 runs to 16 residues. In germline, CDR1 is SGHRS, CDR2 YFSETQ. The junction had 11 bases not matched to a gene; V was cut back by 5 bases and J by 5 bases. The CDR3 nucleotides are TGCGCCAGCAGAAAAGCGGGAGGGTATAATGGAGATACGCAGTATTTT. Amino acid sequence: CASRKAGGYNGDTQYF.

The chain recombines TRBV7-2 with TRBJ1-1; D perhaps matches TRBD1 (5 bases). V was clipped by 4 bases and J by 0 bases, with 9 bases between them. The CDR3 is made up of 14 amino acids. CDR1 is SGHTA and CDR2 is FQGNSA in the germline V gene. CDR3 in DNA: TGTGCCAGCAGCTCCCAGGGTATGAACACTGAAGCTTTCTTT. Its protein product is CASSSQGMNTEAFF. Full variable domain (rest looked up from reference TRBV7-2 and TRBJ1-1): GAGVSQSPSNKVTEKGKDVELRCDPISGHTALYWYRQSLGQGLEFLIYFQGNSAPDKSGLPSDRFSAERTGGSVSTLTIQRTQQEDSAVYLCASSSQGMNTEAFFGQGTRLTVV.

The CDR3 sequence is CASSFSPGQGFQDRETQYF. The CDR3 bases are TGTGCCAGCAGCTTTTCCCCCGGACAGGGGTTCCAGGATAGAGAGACCCAGTACTTC. The gene calls are TRBV5-6 and TRBJ2-5; 9 nucleotides line up with TRBD1. Losses at the gene ends were 2 bases for V and 4 bases for J; bases not matched to a gene: 18. The CDR3 consists of 19 residues. The germline V gene has CDR1 SGHDT and CDR2 YYEEEE.

V is TRBV18 and J is TRBJ1-1; no reliable D call. The germline V gene encodes CDR1 KGHSH and CDR2 LQKENI. With 4 bases removed from V and 1 base from J, the gap between germline ends came to 16 bases. The CDR3 sequence is 16 residues long. The CDR3 sequence is CASSQRNVDTNTEAFF. CDR3 coding DNA: TGTGCCAGCTCACAAAGGAATGTCGACACGAACACTGAAGCTTTCTTT. Full variable domain (outside the CDR3, taken from reference TRBV18 and TRBJ1-1): NAGVMQNPRHLVRRRGQEARLRCSPMKGHSHVYWYRQLPEEGLKFMVYLQKENIIDESGMPKERFSAEFPKEGPSILRIQQVVRGDSAAYFCASSQRNVDTNTEAFFGQGTRLTVV.

For the CDR3, the DNA is TGTGCCAGCAATTTTGGGACAGGGAACGAGCAGTACTTC. Its protein is CASNFGTGNEQYF. The chain uses TRBV2 and TRBJ2-7, with TRBD1 matching over 9 bases. Germline-derived CDR1 and CDR2 are SNHLY and FYNNEI. Unmatched junction bases numbered 6, after V lost 7 bases and J lost 5 bases. CDR3 length: 13 residues. The full variable domain, with the rest looked up from reference TRBV2 and TRBJ2-7, is EPEVTQTPSHQVTQMGQEVILRCVPISNHLYFYWYRQILGQKVEFLVSFYNNEISEKSEIFDDQFSVERPDGSNFTLKIRSTKLEDSAMYFCASNFGTGNEQYFGPGTRLTVT.

The V call is TRBV6-5, the J call TRBJ2-1; the match to TRBD2 covers 7 bases. The CDR3 is made up of 16 amino acids. V trimming: 0 bases; J trimming: 3 bases; junction bases outside the gene matches: 5. Germline V gene sequence: CDR1 MNHEY, CDR2 SVGAGI. The CDR3 protein is CASSYSRAGVYNEQFF. CDR3 DNA: TGTGCCAGCAGTTACTCGAGGGCGGGAGTCTACAATGAGCAGTTCTTC.

The V gene is TRBV30, the J gene TRBJ2-7; D perhaps matches TRBD1 (8 bases). V gave up 1 base and J gave up 6 bases, with 13 bases separating them. The CDR3 loop spans 13 amino acids. CDR1 is GTSNPN, CDR2 SVGIG, per germline (reference sequence). CDR3 DNA: TGTGCCTGGAGTGCGACAGGGGAGGGCGAGCAGTACTTC. Translating gives CAWSATGEGEQYF. Using reference TRBV30 and TRBJ2-7 for the parts outside the CDR3, the full variable domain is SQTIHQWPATLVQPVGSPLSLECTVEGTSNPNLYWYRQAAGRGLQLLFYSVGIGQISSEVPQNLSASRPQDRQFILSSKKLLLSDSGFYLCAWSATGEGEQYFGPGTRLTVT.

This clone was detected once. The rearrangement links TRBV6-6 to TRBJ1-1; weak D call: TRBD1 (6 bases). The V gene lost 4 bases and the J gene lost 2 bases, with 14 bases spanning the gap. Germline V gives CDR1 MNHNY, CDR2 SVGAGI (reference sequence). The CDR3 runs to 15 residues. The CDR3 DNA follows: TGTGCCAGCAGTTCTCCAGGGGCAATAAACACTGAAGCTTTCTTT. This encodes CASSSPGAINTEAFF.

This rearrangement joins TRBV5-1 to TRBJ2-1; no clear D gene. Per germline, CDR1 SGHRS and CDR2 YFSETQ. The CDR3 consists of 15 residues. V lost 0 bases to trimming and J lost 0 bases, with 7 bases between them. The CDR3 nucleotides are TGCGCCAGCAGCTTGGTTAGGAGCTCCTACAATGAGCAGTTCTTC. As protein: CASSLVRSSYNEQFF.

This clone was observed a single time. The V call is TRBV2, the J call TRBJ1-1, with D perhaps matching TRBD1 (6 bases). Germline CDR1 reads SNHLY; CDR2 reads FYNNEI. This CDR3 has 14 residues. Trimming stripped 4 bases from V and 4 bases from J, with 13 bases between. CDR3 sequence reads: CASSVDSSGTEAFF. The CDR3 nucleotides are TGTGCCAGCAGTGTGGACAGTTCGGGCACTGAAGCTTTCTTT.

The chain links TRBV5-6 to TRBJ2-5; tentatively, D is TRBD1 (6 bases). Deletions cut 0 bases from V and 7 bases from J, with 13 bases between. This CDR3 is built from 14 residues. Germline lookup yields CDR1 SGHDT and CDR2 YYEEEE. The CDR3 DNA sequence: TGTGCCAGCAGCTTGGGTTCAGGGGTAGGGACCCAGTACTTC. Translated, it gives CASSLGSGVGTQYF. Drawing the rest from reference TRBV5-6 and TRBJ2-5, the complete variable domain is DAGVTQSPTHLIKTRGQQVTLRCSPKSGHDTVSWYQQALGQGPQFIFQYYEEEERQRGNFPDRFSGHQFPNYSSELNVNALLLGDSALYLCASSLGSGVGTQYFGPGTRLLVL.

The chain carries TRBV6-1 and TRBJ2-7; 9 positions match TRBD1. Per the germline V gene, CDR1 is MNHNS and CDR2 is SASEGT. J gave up 6 bases and V 4 bases, and 25 bases lay outside the gene matches. The length of the CDR3 is 20 residues. The CDR3 DNA follows: TGTGCCAGCAGTGGAGGTTCACGGACAGGGGAAGTTAAGCGGTTATTCGAGCAGTACTTC. It specifies CASSGGSRTGEVKRLFEQYF.

The rearrangement uses TRBV5-4 and TRBJ2-1, with D maybe TRBD1 (7 bases). The ends were cut back, 4 bases at V and 5 bases at J, with 13 bases in the middle. From germline, CDR1 is SGHNT and CDR2 YYREEE (reference sequence). This CDR3 region has 14 residues. The CDR3 nucleotides read TGTGCCAGCAGCGCGGGACAGACAGACAATGAGCAGTTCTTC. Translating it yields CASSAGQTDNEQFF.

This chain uses TRBV7-2 with TRBJ2-5; TRBD2 matches 9 bases. Unmatched junction bases numbered 2, after V lost 0 bases and J lost 3 bases. Germline V lookup: CDR1 SGHTA, CDR2 FQGNSA. This CDR3 comprises 15 residues. CDR3 protein: CASSLARTSEETQYF. The CDR3 DNA is TGTGCCAGCAGCTTAGCAAGGACTAGCGAAGAGACCCAGTACTTC.

The chain recombines TRBV5-4 with TRBJ2-5, with a tentative D call TRBD1 (6 bases). CDR1 SGHNT and CDR2 YYREEE come from the germline V gene (reference sequence). The length of the CDR3 is 14 residues. V was cut by 4 bases and J by 0 bases, with 10 bases left in between. Here the CDR3 reads CASSQWTDQETQYF. CDR3 nucleotides: TGTGCCAGCAGCCAATGGACAGACCAAGAGACCCAGTACTTC.

The chain couples TRBV5-1 to TRBJ2-7, with 8 bases fitting TRBD1. With V trimmed by 3 bases and J by 6 bases, 14 bases remained unmatched. The germline V gene encodes CDR1 SGHRS and CDR2 YFSETQ. The CDR3 is made up of 16 amino acids. CDR3 sequence reads: CASSSQPGTGLFEQYF. As DNA, the CDR3 is TGCGCCAGCAGCTCCCAACCCGGGACAGGACTATTCGAGCAGTACTTC.